This TCR beta chain was captured by sequencing in a study of T cells in Graves' hyperthyroidism and ophthalmopathy. About the study: Once the initial diagnosis was made, peripheral blood was obtained before any treatment.

The investigators amplified TCR beta CDR3 regions from RNA transcripts. The HTBI primer set served for first-round RT-PCR of the TCR CDR3. TCRdb reanalysed the multiplex PCR reads using MiXCR and keeps one entry per CDR3 protein. Among 500,000 to 700,000 distinct CDR3 sequences listed, over 15% were seen once. This clonotype occurred a few times. The CDR3 covers 13 residues. Germline-derived CDR1 and CDR2 are SGHRS and YFSETQ. Trimming pared 3 bases from V and 5 bases from J, leaving 11 bases between. This rearrangement joins TRBV5-1 to TRBJ1-1; weak D call: TRBD1 (5 bases). Sequencing was performed on blood. The origin of this receptor is a young woman with Graves' hyperthyroidism. CDR3 nucleotide sequence: TGCGCCAGCAGCTCTTCGGGGGGAACTGAAGCTTTCTTT. It translates to CASSSSGGTEAFF.